This T cell receptor (beta chain) was sequenced in a study of blood T cell repertoires in COVID-19. Study overall: In each case, the material was cDNA or gDNA derived from T cells, B-cell-depleted T cells, or PBMCs.

Authors' processing steps: Nucleated cell number was recorded as an estimate derived from reference gene primer amplification. Sequenced by immunoSEQ multiplex PCR; TCRdb stores in-frame clones only, minus some. That table is the source of V, J and clone size, and D and trimming were worked out from the DNA. The table lists roughly 43,000 clones, 80% to 90% of them singletons. CDR1 MGHRA and CDR2 YSYEKL come from the germline V gene. V was pared by 2 bases and J by 6 bases, with 5 bases of the junction left unmatched. This CDR3 has 14 residues. The J gene is TRBJ2-3, the V gene TRBV4-1; TRBD2 agrees at 7 bases. Source material: peripheral blood. The receptor was isolated from a man aged 65 to 79 with active COVID-19. The CDR3 protein is CASSQRGVLDTQYF. The CDR3 DNA follows: TGCGCCAGCAGCCAACGGGGGGTTCTGGATACGCAGTATTTT.